Below, one T cell receptor beta chain is given with its context. Its antigen is unidentified. The source of the sample is a study of cytomegalovirus exposure and HLA in healthy donors. In the study overall: Most genotyped donors, around 78% of roughly 400, had Caucasian-associated genetic ancestry.

This CDR3 is 15 amino acids long. With V trimmed by 6 bases and J by 3 bases, 6 bases remained unmatched. Germline V lookup: CDR1 KGHSH, CDR2 LQKENI. Primers: 60 Vbeta forward and 13 Jbeta reverse. Here immunoSEQ multiplex PCR was the method, and the copy in TCRdb shows in-frame clones only, minus some. Of 180,000 or so clones listed, around 76% are singletons. General study results and limits: When the data were analyzed later, several of the most significant clusters appeared to be linked to common viral pathogens. TCR association rates varied by HLA locus in a later analysis, with DRB1 highest and HLA-C lowest.

V gene TRBV18 combines with J gene TRBJ2-3, with 10 bases lining up with TRBD2. This sequence was found in a man aged 40-50 years in good health and CMV-seronegative. The material sequenced was PBMCs. DNA for the CDR3: TGTGCCAGCTCGCCTAGCGGGAGTAAAACAGATACGCAGTATTTT. Translation gives CASSPSGSKTDTQYF.